The 26 T cell receptor beta chains below were found in one sample sequenced in a study of cytomegalovirus exposure and HLA in healthy donors. With 60 Vbeta and 13 Jbeta primers, the PCR was carried out. TCRdb's copy holds only in-frame clones and misses some; the assay was immunoSEQ multiplex PCR. This table has 150,000 to 200,000 clones, 80% appearing once. Material: PBMCs. The receptors come from a woman aged 25-40 years in good health and CMV-seronegative.

The chain employs TRBV6-1 and TRBJ1-1; TRBD1 is a possible D gene (5 bases). The germline V gene encodes CDR1 MNHNS and CDR2 SASEGT. CDR3 size: 11 residues. Trimming took 5 bases from V and 10 from J, leaving 11 bases between them. The CDR3 DNA sequence: TGTGCCAGCAGTTCAGGGTTCGTAGCTTTCTTT. Translated: CASSSGFVAFF.

V is TRBV30 and J is TRBJ1-5; 11 nucleotides agree with TRBD1. CDR1 and CDR2 from the germline V gene are GTSNPN and SVGIG (reference sequence). The CDR3 has 15 residues. Unmatched junction bases numbered 4, after V lost 3 bases and J lost 3 bases. In DNA, the CDR3 is TGTGCCTGGAGCTCGGGACAGGGGGTCAATCAGCCCCAGCATTTT. The encoded protein is CAWSSGQGVNQPQHF.

The chain combines TRBV5-1 with TRBJ2-3; D perhaps matches TRBD1 (5 bases). The V and J ends lost 0 bases and 4 bases respectively, with 12 bases between them. CDR1 is SGHRS, CDR2 YFSETQ, per germline. The CDR3 has 15 amino acids. The CDR3 DNA sequence: TGCGCCAGCAGCTTGGAAGGGGTAGGGTCAGATACGCAGTATTTT. Its translation is CASSLEGVGSDTQYF.

The chain employs TRBV19 and TRBJ1-1; 8 nucleotides match TRBD1. The length of the CDR3 is 15 residues. J lost 5 bases, V lost 7 bases, and 12 bases had no gene match. CDR1 is LNHDA, CDR2 SQIVND, per germline (reference sequence). CDR3 sequence: CASNQPPGGRTEAFF. CDR3 sequence (DNA): TGTGCCAGTAATCAACCCCCAGGGGGCCGGACTGAAGCTTTCTTT.

The chain joins TRBV5-5 to TRBJ1-4; TRBD1 might be the D (5 bases). This CDR3 is 14 amino acids long. CDR1 SGHKS and CDR2 YYEKEE come from the germline V gene (reference sequence). The V gene lost 7 bases and the J gene lost 3 bases, with 13 bases spanning the gap. The CDR3: CASAGGAANEKLFF. In DNA, the CDR3 is TGTGCCAGCGCCGGAGGGGCCGCTAATGAAAAACTGTTTTTT.

The genes are TRBV4-1 and TRBJ1-1; 9 bases are shared with TRBD1. CDR1 and CDR2 (germline): MGHRA, YSYEKL. CDR3 length: 14 residues. J was trimmed by 8 bases and V by 3 bases; bases with no gene match: 7. CDR3 sequence: CASSHVPTGGEAFF. CDR3 coding DNA: TGCGCCAGCAGCCACGTTCCTACAGGGGGCGAAGCTTTCTTT.

The V and J genes are TRBV5-1 and TRBJ2-7; D perhaps matches TRBD2 (6 bases). CDR3 length: 13 residues. Germline lookup yields CDR1 SGHRS and CDR2 YFSETQ. Trimming removed 4 bases from V and 2 bases from J, with 10 bases in between. In DNA form, the CDR3 reads TGCGCCAGCAGCATCGCGGGGACCTACGAGCAGTACTTC. As protein: CASSIAGTYEQYF. The full variable domain, completed using reference TRBV5-1 and TRBJ2-7, is KAGVTQTPRYLIKTRGQQVTLSCSPISGHRSVSWYQQTPGQGLQFLFEYFSETQRNKGNFPGRFSGRQFSNSRSEMNVSTLELGDSALYLCASSIAGTYEQYFGPGTRLTVT.

J is TRBJ1-5 and V is TRBV6-4, with 7 bases lining up with TRBD1. Germline V gives CDR1 MRHNA, CDR2 SNTAGT. This CDR3 comprises 15 residues. After removal of 3 bases from V and 3 bases from J, the junction contained 5 bases not matched to a gene. The CDR3 DNA reads as TGTGCCAGCAGTGAGGTAGGGGGCCCCAATCAGCCCCAGCATTTT. Protein: CASSEVGGPNQPQHF.

This chain connects TRBV5-6 to TRBJ1-5; D not resolved. The CDR3 spans 13 residues. V lost 4 bases to trimming and J lost 7 bases, with 12 bases between them. Looked up from germline, CDR1 is SGHDT and CDR2 is YYEEEE. Here the CDR3 DNA reads TGTGCCAGCAGCCCACCCCTTGGCCAGCCCCAGCATTTT. It specifies CASSPPLGQPQHF.

The chain recombines TRBV7-8 with TRBJ1-2; D not resolved. CDR3 length equals 13 residues. Trimming took 5 bases from V and 2 from J, leaving 9 bases between them. Germline V gene lookup returns CDR1 SGHVS and CDR2 FQNEAQ. The CDR3 nucleotides are TGTGCCAGCAGCCCTTCGGGAAACTATGGCTACACCTTC. This translates into CASSPSGNYGYTF. Together with reference TRBV7-8 and TRBJ1-2, the CDR3 gives the full variable domain: GAGVSQSPRYKVAKRGQDVALRCDPISGHVSLFWYQQALGQGPEFLTYFQNEAQLDKSGLPSDRFFAERPEGSVSTLKIQRTQQEDSAVYLCASSPSGNYGYTFGSGTRLTVV.

The chain links TRBV5-1 to TRBJ1-3; D is possibly TRBD1 (5 bases). Germline CDR1 reads SGHRS; CDR2 reads YFSETQ. V gave up 1 base and J gave up 0 bases, with 8 bases separating them. This CDR3 has 15 residues. DNA of the CDR3: TGCGCCAGCAGCTTGATCCAGGGCTCTGGAAACACCATATATTTT. It is translated as CASSLIQGSGNTIYF.

The rearrangement joins TRBV30 to TRBJ1-3; D not certain. Germline CDR1 reads GTSNPN; CDR2 reads SVGIG (reference sequence). V was clipped by 1 base and J by 0 bases, with 13 bases between them. This CDR3 has 16 amino acids. The CDR3 here is CAWSARHQSSGNTIYF. The CDR3 region has the DNA TGTGCCTGGAGTGCCCGACACCAAAGCTCTGGAAACACCATATATTTT.

This rearrangement joins TRBV6-1 to TRBJ2-7; TRBD2 matches 9 bases. V lost 5 bases and J lost 2; bases outside the gene matches: 4. The CDR3 loop spans 14 amino acids. The germline CDR1 and CDR2 sequences are MNHNS and SASEGT. The CDR3 bases are TGTGCCAGCAGTCCAAGCGGGGGGACCTACGAGCAGTACTTC. This codes for CASSPSGGTYEQYF.

This chain links TRBV29-1 with TRBJ1-2, with 11 bases aligning to TRBD1. V shed 7 bases and J 6 bases; nucleotides not matched to a gene: 7. Germline CDR1 SQVTM, CDR2 ANQGSEA. The CDR3 consists of 13 residues. The CDR3 DNA is TGCAGCGCCCGGACAGGGGGCGGAAATGGCTACACCTTC. Translation gives CSARTGGGNGYTF.

The genes are TRBV25-1 and TRBJ1-1; D uncertain. With 5 bases removed from V and 1 base from J, the gap between germline ends came to 5 bases. The CDR3 is 12 amino acids. The V gene's germline CDR1 is MGHDK and CDR2 SYGVNS. Written as DNA, the CDR3 is TGTGCCAGCAGTAACTGGAACACTGAAGCTTTCTTT. It specifies CASSNWNTEAFF.

This clone appeared a few times. V is TRBV5-1 and J is TRBJ1-2; 9 bases are a match to TRBD1. This CDR3 is 16 amino acids long. V trimming: 2 bases; J trimming: 3 bases; junction bases outside the gene matches: 8. Germline V lookup: CDR1 SGHRS, CDR2 YFSETQ. Here the CDR3 DNA reads TGCGCCAGCAGCTTATCTCCGGGACAGGGAGACTATGGCTACACCTTC. It codes for CASSLSPGQGDYGYTF.

The V and J genes are TRBV6-5 and TRBJ1-2; 10 positions agree with TRBD1. Trimming took 6 bases from V and 7 from J; bases not matched to a gene: 2. The CDR3 is 12 residues long. Germline loops: CDR1 MNHEY, CDR2 SVGAGI. The CDR3 region has the DNA TGTGCCAGCAGGGGACAGGGGTCTGGCTACACCTTC. Encoded protein: CASRGQGSGYTF.

The chain's CDR3 is CASRSREADSSYEQYF. The CDR3 coding sequence is TGTGCCAGCAGGTCGAGGGAGGCAGATAGCTCCTACGAGCAGTACTTC. J is TRBJ2-7 and V is TRBV7-2, with D perhaps matching TRBD2 (6 bases). The CDR3 runs to 16 residues. Germline V gene data show CDR1 as SGHTA and CDR2 as FQGNSA. Trimming took 6 bases from V and 0 from J, leaving 18 bases between them.

The genes are TRBV15 and TRBJ2-1, with D tentatively TRBD2 (6 bases). Germline CDR1 and CDR2: LNHNV and YYDKDF (reference sequence). This CDR3 has 12 residues. Trimming took off 0 bases at V and 12 bases at J, with 9 bases between the two ends. The CDR3 nucleotides are TGTGCCACCAGCAGAGAGGAGGGCGGGCAGTTCTTC. Its translation: CATSREEGGQFF.

A few counts support this clone. The same CDR3 arises from other DNA sequences in this sample as well. The V and J genes are TRBV5-1 and TRBJ1-1; D gene ambiguous. The CDR3 spans 13 residues. The V gene's germline CDR1 is SGHRS and CDR2 YFSETQ. Trimming removed 0 bases at V and 3 bases at J, with 6 bases between. The CDR3 spells CASSLEVDTEAFF. The CDR3 region has the DNA TGCGCCAGCAGCTTGGAAGTAGACACTGAAGCTTTCTTT.

The V call is TRBV7-2, the J call TRBJ1-2; possibly TRBD1 for D (5 bases). The CDR3 sequence is 14 residues long. CDR1 is SGHTA, CDR2 FQGNSA, per germline. Trimming left V 2 bases short and J 5 bases short, with 12 bases between. The CDR3: CASSLIREGYGYTF. CDR3 coding DNA: TGTGCCAGCAGCTTAATCAGGGAAGGGTATGGCTACACCTTC.

V and J are TRBV15 and TRBJ1-5, with D perhaps matching TRBD1 (6 bases). The CDR3 is made up of 17 amino acids. Germline lookup yields CDR1 LNHNV and CDR2 YYDKDF (reference sequence). The V and J ends lost 1 base and 0 bases respectively, with 13 bases between them. The CDR3 reads CATSRAVGANSNQPQHF. CDR3 bases: TGTGCCACCAGCAGAGCCGTGGGGGCGAATAGCAATCAGCCCCAGCATTTT.

This clone was seen just once. The chain uses TRBV5-4 and TRBJ2-7, with a tentative D call TRBD1 (6 bases). Per germline, CDR1 SGHNT and CDR2 YYREEE (reference sequence). V was trimmed by 0 bases and J by 5 bases, leaving 15 bases between them. The CDR3 is 15 amino acids. The CDR3 region has the DNA TGTGCCAGCAGCTTGGAGATACAGGGTTCCCACGAGCAGTACTTC. Protein product: CASSLEIQGSHEQYF. Full variable domain (rest looked up from reference TRBV5-4 and TRBJ2-7): ETGVTQSPTHLIKTRGQQVTLRCSSQSGHNTVSWYQQALGQGPQFIFQYYREEENGRGNFPPRFSGLQFPNYSSELNVNALELDDSALYLCASSLEIQGSHEQYFGPGTRLTVT.

The chain combines TRBV11-2 with TRBJ1-6; a weak D match, TRBD1 (5 bases). Germline-derived CDR1 and CDR2 are SGHAT and FQNNGV. The CDR3 has 17 amino acids. V lost 3 bases to trimming and J lost 9 bases, with 21 bases between them. CDR3 bases: TGTGCCAGCAGCTTGGGAGGGCAACTAATCAGGGCTTCACCCCTCCACTTT. Translated, it gives CASSLGGQLIRASPLHF. Full variable domain (remainder filled in from reference TRBV11-2 and TRBJ1-6): EAGVAQSPRYKIIEKRQSVAFWCNPISGHATLYWYQQILGQGPKLLIQFQNNGVVDDSQLPKDRFSAERLKGVDSTLKIQPAKLEDSAVYLCASSLGGQLIRASPLHFGNGTRLTVT.

The chain is built from TRBV25-1 and TRBJ1-2, with D tentatively TRBD1 (5 bases). This CDR3 comprises 13 residues. Germline loops: CDR1 MGHDK, CDR2 SYGVNS. V lost 10 bases, J lost 4 bases, and 16 bases lay in between. CDR3 in DNA: TGTGCCACCTCGACAGTCACCCTCTATGGCTACACCTTC. Translated: CATSTVTLYGYTF.

The rearrangement uses TRBV6-5 and TRBJ2-1, with no clear D. CDR1 MNHEY and CDR2 SVGAGI come from the germline V gene. The CDR3 is 13 amino acids. Trimming removed 4 bases at V and 9 bases at J, with 13 bases between. The CDR3 region is CASSLESLSEQFF. CDR3 coding DNA: TGTGCCAGCAGTTTGGAGAGCCTTAGTGAGCAGTTCTTC.